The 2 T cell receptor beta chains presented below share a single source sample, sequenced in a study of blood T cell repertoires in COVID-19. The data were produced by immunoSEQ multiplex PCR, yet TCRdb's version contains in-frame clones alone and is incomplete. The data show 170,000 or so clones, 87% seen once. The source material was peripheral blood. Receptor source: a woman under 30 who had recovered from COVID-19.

The CDR3 spells CASSQAGSGRAADTQYF. The CDR3 DNA reads TGCGCCAGCAGCCAAGCCGGTAGCGGGAGGGCCGCAGATACGCAGTATTTT. J is TRBJ2-3 and V is TRBV4-3, with 11 bases matching TRBD2. In germline, CDR1 is LGHNA, CDR2 YSLEER. The junction had 7 bases not matched to a gene; V was cut back by 1 base and J by 4 bases. This CDR3 has 17 residues.

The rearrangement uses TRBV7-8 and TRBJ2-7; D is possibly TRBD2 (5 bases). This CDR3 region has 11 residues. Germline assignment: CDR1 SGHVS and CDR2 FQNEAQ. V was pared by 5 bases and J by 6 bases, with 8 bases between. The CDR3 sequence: CASSPGLEQYF. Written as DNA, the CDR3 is TGTGCCAGCAGCCCCGGACTCGAGCAGTACTTC.